These 28 T cell receptor beta chains came from one sample sequenced in a study of shared clonotypes between healthy human individuals. The protocol was immunoSEQ multiplex PCR, while the TCRdb copy is restricted to in-frame clones and leaves out a portion. This sample has 1 million to 1.3 million clones; approximately 78% occur once, and the top ten carry under 0.8%. Material: memory CD4+ T cells from PBMCs. Subset of the sample: CD45RA-negative fraction. These receptors originate from a man younger than 35 in good health. Some clones in this sample may be carry-over from other donors' samples.

This rearrangement joins TRBV5-1 to TRBJ2-2; a weak D match, TRBD2 (5 bases). CDR1 SGHRS and CDR2 YFSETQ come from the germline V gene. V lost 4 bases and J lost 4, with 14 bases in between. CDR3 size: 15 residues. The CDR3 sequence is CASSPRGSGTGELFF. CDR3 nucleotides: TGCGCCAGCAGCCCACGGGGTTCGGGCACCGGGGAGCTGTTTTTT.

The chain couples TRBV7-2 to TRBJ2-5; 9 nucleotides match TRBD2. Trimming removed 4 bases from V and 5 bases from J; junction bases left unmatched: 11. The germline V gene has CDR1 SGHTA and CDR2 FQGNSA. There are 16 residues in the CDR3. The CDR3 loop reads CASSSRAGGYFETQYF. In DNA form, the CDR3 reads TGTGCCAGCAGCTCTCGGGCGGGAGGGTACTTCGAGACCCAGTACTTC.

The gene calls are TRBV5-1 and TRBJ2-3; D perhaps matches TRBD1 (5 bases). The CDR3 covers 15 residues. CDR1 is SGHRS, CDR2 YFSETQ, per germline. V shed 4 bases and J shed 2 bases, with 14 bases lying between them. The CDR3 DNA is TGCGCCAGCAGCACGGACAAGACTTTCACAGATACGCAGTATTTT. The encoded protein is CASSTDKTFTDTQYF.

V gene TRBV28 combines with J gene TRBJ2-1, with TRBD2 identical over 8 bases. The CDR3 contains 15 residues. Trimming took 4 bases from V and 3 from J; bases not matched to a gene: 5. CDR1 MDHEN and CDR2 SYDVKM come from the germline V gene. The CDR3 sequence: CASSSSAGGYNEQFF. The CDR3 DNA reads as TGTGCCAGCAGTTCTAGCGCGGGGGGCTACAATGAGCAGTTCTTC.

The gene calls are TRBV5-1 and TRBJ1-2; D possibly corresponds to TRBD1 (5 bases). In germline, CDR1 is SGHRS, CDR2 YFSETQ. CDR3 size: 16 residues. Deletions cut 5 bases from V and 6 bases from J, with 23 bases between. The CDR3 DNA sequence: TGCGCCAGCAGAACCGGGCTTTTGGGGGTCGCTGATGGCTACACCTTC. Protein sequence: CASRTGLLGVADGYTF.

In this sample, this clone turned up once. The chain links TRBV6-5 to TRBJ2-7; 14 bases agree with TRBD2. The trim removed 2 bases at V and 7 bases at J, leaving 4 bases unmatched. This CDR3 has 15 amino acids. Germline V gene sequence: CDR1 MNHEY, CDR2 SVGAGI. For the CDR3, the DNA is TGTGCCAGCAGTTACGCGGGACTAGCGGGAGATGAGCAGTACTTC. Translation gives CASSYAGLAGDEQYF.

This rearrangement joins TRBV6-5 to TRBJ1-5; D may be TRBD1 (6 bases). The V end lost 8 bases, the J end lost 6 bases, and 11 bases lay between the germline ends. The CDR3 has 12 amino acids. CDR1 and CDR2 from the germline V gene are MNHEY and SVGAGI. Here the CDR3 DNA reads TGTGCCAGCCGAGGAGGGGGTCAGCCCCAGCATTTT. As protein: CASRGGGQPQHF.

CDR3 protein: CASSAPGLENTEAFF. Written as DNA, the CDR3 is TGTGCCAGCAGTGCCCCCGGACTGGAGAACACTGAAGCTTTCTTT. The chain has TRBV28 and TRBJ1-1; D is ambiguous. V was clipped by 5 bases and J by 1 base, with 14 bases between them. The CDR3 sequence is 15 residues long. Per germline, CDR1 MDHEN and CDR2 SYDVKM.

The rearrangement uses TRBV4-3 and TRBJ2-7; TRBD1 agrees at 8 bases. The germline CDR1 and CDR2 sequences are LGHNA and YSLEER. V was pared by 3 bases and J by 7 bases, with 8 bases of the junction left unmatched. The CDR3 extends over 14 amino acids. CDR3 protein: CASSQTDRGGEQYF. The CDR3 bases are TGCGCCAGCAGCCAGACAGACAGGGGCGGTGAGCAGTACTTC.

The rearrangement links TRBV5-1 to TRBJ2-3, with D possibly matching TRBD1 (6 bases). V was pared by 5 bases and J by 0 bases, with 16 bases between. The CDR3 is 16 amino acids. CDR1 SGHRS and CDR2 YFSETQ come from the germline V gene. The DNA of the CDR3 is TGCGCCAGCAGTCCGGGACACCTCCTTAGCACAGATACGCAGTATTTT. Translation gives CASSPGHLLSTDTQYF.

The chain joins TRBV7-9 to TRBJ2-5, with 10 bases aligning to TRBD1. V dropped 3 bases and J dropped 5; count of bases not matched to a gene: 6. CDR1 is SEHNR, CDR2 FQNEAQ, per germline (reference sequence). CDR3 length: 15 residues. The CDR3 nucleotides read TGTGCCAGCAGCTTCGGACAGGGGGTAGAGGAGACCCAGTACTTC. Residues: CASSFGQGVEETQYF.

This chain links TRBV28 with TRBJ2-1; no clear D. The V gene's germline CDR1 is MDHEN and CDR2 SYDVKM. The V and J ends lost 4 bases and 4 bases respectively, with 14 bases between them. This CDR3 comprises 15 residues. The CDR3 bases are TGTGCCAGCAGTTCCCCAGATGGGCGGTACAATGAGCAGTTCTTC. It is translated as CASSSPDGRYNEQFF.

The J gene is TRBJ2-2, the V gene TRBV27; no definite D call. Germline V gene data show CDR1 as MNHEY and CDR2 as SMNVEV (reference sequence). This CDR3 contains 15 residues. V shed 2 bases and J shed 0 bases, with 7 bases lying between them. The CDR3 DNA reads as TGTGCCAGCAGTTTAATCAGACCGAACACCGGGGAGCTGTTTTTT. The encoded protein is CASSLIRPNTGELFF.

This clone was counted many times. V gene TRBV5-8 combines with J gene TRBJ1-1; D is uncertain. V lost 0 bases and J lost 7, with 16 bases in between. This CDR3 has 15 residues. In germline, CDR1 is SGHTS, CDR2 YDEGEE. The DNA of the CDR3 is TGTGCCAGCAGCTTGGGAGGCTCGGGTCCCAATGAAGCTTTCTTT. This sequence encodes CASSLGGSGPNEAFF.

V is TRBV29-1 and J is TRBJ1-3, with D hard to call. CDR3 size: 14 residues. Germline-derived CDR1 and CDR2 are SQVTM and ANQGSEA. V was pared by 4 bases and J by 0 bases, with 10 bases between. In nucleotides, the CDR3 is TGCAGCGTTGTTGGCCGCAGCTCTGGAAACACCATATATTTT. It yields the protein CSVVGRSSGNTIYF.

The J gene is TRBJ2-2, the V gene TRBV25-1; TRBD2 matches 7 bases. Trimming at V came to 5 bases and at J to 0 bases, leaving 6 bases not matched to a gene. The CDR3 spans 16 residues. In germline, CDR1 is MGHDK, CDR2 SYGVNS. The CDR3 loop reads CASSWGGRSNTGELFF. The CDR3, as DNA: TGTGCCAGCAGTTGGGGGGGACGGTCGAACACCGGGGAGCTGTTTTTT.

This chain connects TRBV28 to TRBJ2-2; D possibly corresponds to TRBD2 (6 bases). The CDR3 is 17 residues long. The germline CDR1 and CDR2 sequences are MDHEN and SYDVKM. V shed 7 bases and J shed 0 bases, with 18 bases lying between them. The CDR3 loop is CASTSLGLDSNTGELFF. CDR3 DNA sequence: TGTGCCAGCACCTCCCTGGGACTTGACTCGAACACCGGGGAGCTGTTTTTT.

A single count supports this clone. This chain connects TRBV11-3 to TRBJ2-3; D is undetermined. Germline V gene data show CDR1 as SGHNT and CDR2 as YENEEA. The length of the CDR3 is 14 residues. V shed 4 bases and J shed 2 bases, with 10 bases lying between them. CDR3 nucleotide sequence: TGTGCCAGCAGCTATCGGACCGTCACAGATACGCAGTATTTT. As protein: CASSYRTVTDTQYF.

This sequence joins TRBV5-1 and TRBJ1-5, with 8 bases lining up with TRBD1. V lost 4 bases and J lost 7; bases outside the gene matches: 10. CDR1 and CDR2 from the germline V gene are SGHRS and YFSETQ. This CDR3 has 15 residues. In DNA, the CDR3 is TGCGCCAGCAGCATGTCCGGGACAGGCTTGCAGCCCCAGCATTTT. As protein: CASSMSGTGLQPQHF.

The DNA of the CDR3 is TGTGCCAGCAGCCAAGGGGTGGGGTACGGTGAGCAGTTCTTC. Protein sequence: CASSQGVGYGEQFF. The chain recombines TRBV14 with TRBJ2-1; no firm D call. Germline CDR1 and CDR2: SGHDN and FVKESK. V was cut by 1 base and J by 9 bases, with 13 bases left in between. There are 14 residues in the CDR3.

The CDR3 loop reads CASSLFTGPYEQYF. The CDR3 bases are TGTGCCAGCAGCTTGTTCACAGGGCCCTACGAGCAGTACTTC. V usage is TRBV5-8 and J usage is TRBJ2-7; TRBD1 might be the D (6 bases). Trimming shortened V by 1 base and J by 2 bases, and 10 bases separated the two germline ends. The germline V gene encodes CDR1 SGHTS and CDR2 YDEGEE. The CDR3 extends over 14 amino acids.

To note about this clone: This CDR3 is also generated by other DNA sequences in the sample. The chain carries TRBV11-2 and TRBJ2-7; 11 bases match TRBD1. This CDR3 region has 14 residues. After removal of 5 bases from V and 3 bases from J, the junction contained 3 bases not matched to a gene. CDR1 is SGHAT and CDR2 is FQNNGV in the germline V gene. DNA of the CDR3: TGTGCCAGCAGCGCAGGGACAGGGGGCTACGAGCAGTACTTC. Residues: CASSAGTGGYEQYF. Complete variable domain (other parts from reference TRBV11-2 and TRBJ2-7): EAGVAQSPRYKIIEKRQSVAFWCNPISGHATLYWYQQILGQGPKLLIQFQNNGVVDDSQLPKDRFSAERLKGVDSTLKIQPAKLEDSAVYLCASSAGTGGYEQYFGPGTRLTVT.

The table lists this clone with a few counts. This rearrangement joins TRBV28 to TRBJ2-5; D is ambiguous. CDR1 is MDHEN, CDR2 SYDVKM, per germline. CDR3 size: 11 residues. The germline V and J ends were trimmed by 8 bases and 2 bases, with 6 bases remaining between them. CDR3 bases: TGTGCCAGCGGGCCGCAAGAGACCCAGTACTTC. This encodes CASGPQETQYF.

The chain employs TRBV19 and TRBJ1-6, with D possibly TRBD1 on 5 matching bases. The germline V gene encodes CDR1 LNHDA and CDR2 SQIVND (reference sequence). The CDR3 length is 14 residues. V dropped 10 bases and J dropped 6 bases, with 16 bases sitting between them. CDR3 in DNA: TGTGCCACCTCGCTCCAGGGTTCTAATTCACCCCTCCACTTT. Its protein is CATSLQGSNSPLHF.

The chain carries TRBV6-1 and TRBJ2-7; 9 bases fit TRBD2. The CDR3 consists of 15 residues. Germline trimming cut 4 bases from V and 4 bases from J; bases unmatched to any gene: 8. The germline gives CDR1 MNHNS, CDR2 SASEGT. The CDR3 DNA follows: TGTGCCAGCAGTGTCACCGGGACTAGCTCATACGAGCAGTACTTC. Its protein is CASSVTGTSSYEQYF.

V gene TRBV30 combines with J gene TRBJ1-3; D call uncertain. CDR3 length: 15 amino acids. V was trimmed by 4 bases and J by 0 bases, leaving 13 bases between them. Per the germline V gene, CDR1 is GTSNPN and CDR2 is SVGIG (reference sequence). CDR3 sequence: CAWNLRRSSGNTIYF. For the CDR3, the DNA is TGTGCCTGGAACCTAAGGCGGTCCTCTGGAAACACCATATATTTT.

The gene calls are TRBV30 and TRBJ1-1; a weak D match, TRBD1 (5 bases). The germline V and J ends were trimmed by 1 base and 5 bases, with 14 bases remaining between them. The CDR3 has 14 amino acids. CDR1 and CDR2 (germline): GTSNPN, SVGIG (reference sequence). CDR3 in amino acids: CAWSEGSRGTEAFF. CDR3 sequence (DNA): TGTGCCTGGAGTGAGGGGTCTAGAGGGACTGAAGCTTTCTTT.

The V gene is TRBV28, the J gene TRBJ2-5; 12 bases align to TRBD2. After removal of 7 bases from V and 2 bases from J, the junction contained 2 bases not matched to a gene. Germline CDR1 and CDR2: MDHEN and SYDVKM. This CDR3 has 14 amino acids. The CDR3 DNA is TGTGCCAGCAAACTAGCGGGGGGACAAGAGACCCAGTACTTC. This gives the protein CASKLAGGQETQYF.